The clone carrying this T cell receptor (beta chain) was observed a few times. The data derive from a study of early T cells in non-severe SARS-CoV-2 infection. Across the study: Sequencing of bulk RNA from unsorted whole blood was done, without chain pairing.

Individual cDNA molecules were tagged with unique molecular identifiers, the study reported. A single record per CDR3 protein comes from TCRdb applying MiXCR to the 5' RACE reads. Of 70,000 or so distinct CDR3 sequences listed, roughly an eighth are singletons. CDR1 and CDR2 from the germline V gene are KGHSH and LQKENI. Losses at the gene ends were 3 bases for V and 6 bases for J; bases not matched to a gene: 11. The length of the CDR3 is 17 residues. This TCR derives from an adult who was a healthcare worker with PCR-confirmed SARS-CoV-2 infection or an uninfected control (not recorded which). Sequenced material: whole blood. The chain has TRBV18 and TRBJ1-6; 7 nucleotides line up with TRBD1. The CDR3 DNA sequence: TGTGCCAGCTCACCGCTACGACAGGGATTGAGTAATTCACCCCTCCACTTT. It is translated as CASSPLRQGLSNSPLHF.